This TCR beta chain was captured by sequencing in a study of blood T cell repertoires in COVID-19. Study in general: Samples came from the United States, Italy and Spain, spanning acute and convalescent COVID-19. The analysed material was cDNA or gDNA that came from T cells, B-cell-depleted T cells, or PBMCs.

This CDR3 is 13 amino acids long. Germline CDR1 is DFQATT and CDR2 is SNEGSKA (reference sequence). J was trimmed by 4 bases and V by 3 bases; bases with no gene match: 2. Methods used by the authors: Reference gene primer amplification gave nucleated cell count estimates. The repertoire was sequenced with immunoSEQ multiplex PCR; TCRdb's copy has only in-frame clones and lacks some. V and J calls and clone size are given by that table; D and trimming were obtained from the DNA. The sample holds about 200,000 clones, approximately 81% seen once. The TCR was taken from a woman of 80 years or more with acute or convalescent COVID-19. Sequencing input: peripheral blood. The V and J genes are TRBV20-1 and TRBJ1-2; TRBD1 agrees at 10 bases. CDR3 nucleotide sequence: TGCAGTGCTAGTGGGACAGGGGTCTATGGCTACACCTTC. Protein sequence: CSASGTGVYGYTF.